The 22 T cell receptor beta chains below were found in one sample sequenced in a study of T cell responses to AZD1222 COVID-19 vaccine. Method: immunoSEQ multiplex PCR; TCRdb's copy keeps in-frame clones and lacks some. The repertoire consists of some 150,000 clones, with approximately 94% occurring once and the leading ten covering about 2.1%. Source: peripheral blood, taken on day 0 of AZD1222 vaccination. All receptors come from an adult in good health.

In its sample, this clone was seen once. The rearrangement links TRBV3-1 (or the pseudogene TRBV3-2) to TRBJ2-1; D might be TRBD2 (6 bases). V was clipped by 4 bases and J by 3 bases, with 13 bases between them. CDR1 and CDR2 from the germline V gene are LGHDT and YNNKEL (reference sequence). CDR3 length: 15 amino acids. DNA for the CDR3: TGTGCCAGCAGCCGGACGGGACTCCGCTACAATGAGCAGTTCTTC. Its protein is CASSRTGLRYNEQFF.

CDR3 in DNA: TGTGCCAGCAGCGGGACTAGCGACATGAAGGGAGAGACCCAGTACTTC. This gives the protein CASSGTSDMKGETQYF. The chain uses TRBV7-9 and TRBJ2-5; TRBD2 aligns across 10 bases. Germline-derived CDR1 and CDR2 are SEHNR and FQNEAQ (reference sequence). This CDR3 is 16 amino acids long. With V trimmed by 5 bases and J by 4 bases, 10 bases remained unmatched.

This chain joins TRBV7-9 and TRBJ2-3, with 11 positions matching TRBD2. There are 16 residues in the CDR3. The trim removed 5 bases at V and 6 bases at J, leaving 10 bases unmatched. Looked up from germline, CDR1 is SEHNR and CDR2 is FQNEAQ (reference sequence). The CDR3 DNA reads as TGTGCCAGCAGCCCAGCCGGGGTAGCGGGGGGGGATACGCAGTATTTT. Protein: CASSPAGVAGGDTQYF.

This chain joins TRBV11-2 and TRBJ2-3; no clear D. The CDR3 is 13 amino acids. Germline assignment: CDR1 SGHAT and CDR2 FQNNGV. Trimming cost V 5 bases and J 7 bases, with 13 bases left between them. For the CDR3, the DNA is TGTGCCAGCAGCGCGTTCCAATCATATACGCAGTATTTT. Protein: CASSAFQSYTQYF.

V and J are TRBV6-5 and TRBJ1-1; unclear D gene. With 6 bases removed from V and 0 bases from J, the gap between germline ends came to 14 bases. The CDR3 length is 15 residues. Germline V lookup: CDR1 MNHEY, CDR2 SVGAGI. The CDR3 here is CASSSRTEMNTEAFF. DNA for the CDR3: TGTGCCAGCAGCTCCCGGACGGAGATGAACACTGAAGCTTTCTTT.

The chain couples TRBV18 to TRBJ1-2; no firm D call. Germline V lookup: CDR1 KGHSH, CDR2 LQKENI. The V end was cut by 3 bases, the J end by 0 bases, with 8 bases between. The CDR3 is 14 residues long. The CDR3 DNA sequence: TGTGCCAGCTCACCGACGGACGCTAACTATGGCTACACCTTC. This gives the protein CASSPTDANYGYTF.

The J gene is TRBJ1-2, the V gene TRBV7-2, with TRBD1 as a possible D gene (5 bases). Germline V gives CDR1 SGHTA, CDR2 FQGNSA. V was shortened by 2 bases and J by 7 bases, with 17 bases between the two germline ends. The CDR3 spans 15 residues. CDR3 sequence (DNA): TGTGCCAGCAGCTTAAACAGGTTGGTGGCCGGTGGCTACACCTTC. Translated: CASSLNRLVAGGYTF.

The rearrangement joins TRBV29-1 to TRBJ1-2; perhaps TRBD1 as D (6 bases). Germline assignment: CDR1 SQVTM and CDR2 ANQGSEA. V dropped 3 bases and J dropped 7 bases, with 15 bases sitting between them. This CDR3 region has 13 residues. This CDR3 is CSVDSGQGFGYTF. In DNA, the CDR3 is TGCAGCGTTGACTCAGGTCAGGGGTTTGGCTACACCTTC.

The CDR3: CASNRGPLEKLFF. The CDR3 DNA reads as TGTGCCAGCAACAGGGGGCCCCTTGAAAAACTGTTTTTT. The chain joins TRBV6-5 to TRBJ1-4; TRBD1 matches at 9 bases. Germline values: CDR1 MNHEY, CDR2 SVGAGI. The V and J ends lost 7 bases and 7 bases, in that order; junction bases with no gene match: 4. This CDR3 contains 13 residues.

V gene TRBV5-5 combines with J gene TRBJ2-7; 7 bases match TRBD2. Germline V gene lookup returns CDR1 SGHKS and CDR2 YYEKEE (reference sequence). The CDR3 has 12 amino acids. Unmatched junction bases numbered 2, after V lost 4 bases and J lost 4 bases. The DNA of the CDR3 is TGTGCCAGCAGCCTGGGACTATACGAGCAGTACTTC. This translates into CASSLGLYEQYF.

V usage is TRBV7-9 and J usage is TRBJ1-1; D unresolved. The CDR3 is 13 residues long. The V end was cut by 6 bases, the J end by 3 bases, with 11 bases between. Germline CDR1 reads SEHNR; CDR2 reads FQNEAQ (reference sequence). CDR3 in amino acids: CASSPGSHTEAFF. CDR3 nucleotides: TGTGCCAGCAGTCCCGGGTCCCACACTGAAGCTTTCTTT.

The gene calls are TRBV19 and TRBJ2-3, with 10 nucleotides matching TRBD2. V dropped 10 bases and J dropped 6; count of bases not matched to a gene: 16. CDR1 is LNHDA and CDR2 is SQIVND in the germline V gene (reference sequence). The CDR3 runs to 16 residues. CDR3 nucleotides: TGTGCCACTCGCCTCGGGGGAGCGGGAGGGTCGGATACGCAGTATTTT. It is translated as CATRLGGAGGSDTQYF. Complete variable domain (other parts from reference TRBV19 and TRBJ2-3): DGGITQSPKYLFRKEGQNVTLSCEQNLNHDAMYWYRQDPGQGLRLIYYSQIVNDFQKGDIAEGYSVSREKKESFPLTVTSAQKNPTAFYLCATRLGGAGGSDTQYFGPGTRLTVL.

V and J are TRBV5-1 and TRBJ2-2; maybe TRBD1 (5 bases). Per the germline V gene, CDR1 is SGHRS and CDR2 is YFSETQ. The CDR3 is 13 residues long. V lost 0 bases to trimming and J lost 7 bases, with 7 bases between them. CDR3 nucleotide sequence: TGCGCCAGCAGCTTGGAGGGGCTCGGGGAGCTGTTTTTT. Residues: CASSLEGLGELFF.

The chain carries TRBV5-3 and TRBJ2-7, with D unclear. Being an ORF, TRBV5-3 has a function that is uncertain. The CDR3 spans 10 residues. Trimming pared 4 bases from V and 11 bases from J, leaving 10 bases between. Written as DNA, the CDR3 is TGTGCCAGAAGCGGGAAGAGTAAGTACTTC. Amino acid sequence: CARSGKSKYF.

V usage is TRBV27 and J usage is TRBJ1-5; perhaps TRBD1 as D (5 bases). Between the trimmed V and J ends, which lost 6 bases and 0 bases, there was a span of 15 bases. CDR1 is MNHEY and CDR2 is SMNVEV in the germline V gene (reference sequence). The CDR3 sequence is 16 residues long. The DNA of the CDR3 is TGTGCCAGCAGGCCCTGGGGGGGAGTTAGCAATCAGCCCCAGCATTTT. Amino acids: CASRPWGGVSNQPQHF.

V and J are TRBV30 and TRBJ2-7; D possibly corresponds to TRBD1 (5 bases). CDR1 is GTSNPN, CDR2 SVGIG, per germline (reference sequence). The CDR3 consists of 12 residues. V dropped 5 bases and J dropped 6 bases, with 14 bases sitting between them. The CDR3 nucleotides read TGTGCCTGGGGGGCTGACTTCTCCGAGCAGTACTTC. Translation: CAWGADFSEQYF.

The rearrangement joins TRBV7-3 to TRBJ2-3; the match to TRBD1 covers 8 bases. Germline CDR1 is SGHTA and CDR2 is FQGTGA. V lost 5 bases, J lost 6 bases, and 10 bases stayed unmatched. CDR3 length: 15 amino acids. The DNA for the CDR3 is TGTGCCAGCAGCCCGTCAGGGGGCCGCGGGGATACGCAGTATTTT. Translating gives CASSPSGGRGDTQYF.

The V and J genes are TRBV29-1 and TRBJ1-3; D remains unclear. The CDR3 covers 13 residues. Germline V gives CDR1 SQVTM, CDR2 ANQGSEA. The V and J ends lost 2 bases and 0 bases respectively, with 5 bases between them. The DNA for the CDR3 is TGCAGCGTTGAATGGGGCTCTGGAAACACCATATATTTT. This codes for CSVEWGSGNTIYF.

In nucleotides, the CDR3 is TGCGCCAGCAGCTTGAACAGAGATTTGACCTTC. It yields the protein CASSLNRDLTF. The chain is built from TRBV5-1 and TRBJ1-2; D uncertain. Trimming removed 1 base from V and 14 bases from J, with 12 bases in between. The CDR3 is 11 residues long. Per the germline V gene, CDR1 is SGHRS and CDR2 is YFSETQ. The entire variable domain, with the rest obtained from reference TRBV5-1 and TRBJ1-2, is as follows: KAGVTQTPRYLIKTRGQQVTLSCSPISGHRSVSWYQQTPGQGLQFLFEYFSETQRNKGNFPGRFSGRQFSNSRSEMNVSTLELGDSALYLCASSLNRDLTFGSGTRLTVV.

The chain has TRBV11-2 and TRBJ2-2, with D possibly being TRBD1 (5 bases). Trimming removed 4 bases from V and 3 bases from J, with 15 bases in between. CDR3 size: 16 residues. Germline CDR1 and CDR2: SGHAT and FQNNGV. The CDR3 reads CASSSPGQGDTGELFF. The CDR3 region has the DNA TGTGCCAGCAGCTCCCCCGGGCAGGGCGACACCGGGGAGCTGTTTTTT.

This clone was recorded only once. This chain links TRBV29-1 with TRBJ2-5, with 9 bases matching TRBD1. CDR1 and CDR2 from the germline V gene are SQVTM and ANQGSEA. V shed 3 bases, J shed 4 bases, and the junction held 6 bases outside the gene matches. This CDR3 comprises 14 residues. CDR3 DNA sequence: TGCAGCGTTGATCATAGGACAGGGGTAGAGACCCAGTACTTC. It yields the protein CSVDHRTGVETQYF.

V usage is TRBV18 and J usage is TRBJ2-2; TRBD1 agrees at 12 bases. This CDR3 has 19 amino acids. From germline, CDR1 is KGHSH and CDR2 LQKENI. V shed 4 bases, J shed 1 base, and the junction held 10 bases outside the gene matches. The CDR3 region has the DNA TGTGCCAGCTCACTCCGAAGGGACAGGGGGCCTGGGAACACCGGGGAGCTGTTTTTT. It is translated as CASSLRRDRGPGNTGELFF. The whole variable domain, remainder taken from reference TRBV18 and TRBJ2-2, is NAGVMQNPRHLVRRRGQEARLRCSPMKGHSHVYWYRQLPEEGLKFMVYLQKENIIDESGMPKERFSAEFPKEGPSILRIQQVVRGDSAAYFCASSLRRDRGPGNTGELFFGEGSRLTVL.